This TCR beta chain originates from a study of cytomegalovirus exposure and HLA in healthy donors. Study as a whole: Early released data had about 85 million unique TCRs, all coming from HLA-typed donors.

Points on this clone: Its specificity is not known.

The CDR3 covers 13 residues. Germline CDR1 MGHRA, CDR2 YSYEKL. Trimming left V 0 bases short and J 10 bases short, with 10 bases between. Among the donors, all were healthy bone marrow donors. Whole-study findings and limits: The study labeled under 200 TCR beta chains cytomegalovirus-associated. An assumption of roughly uniform sequencing depth across donors underlay the presence/absence analyses.

The primer mix had 60 Vbeta and 13 Jbeta primers. Method: immunoSEQ multiplex PCR; TCRdb's copy keeps in-frame clones and lacks some. The data show approximately 200,000 clones, around three quarters seen once. The sequenced material came from PBMCs. This chain joins TRBV4-1 and TRBJ1-3; D might be TRBD1 (5 bases). The source is a woman in her twenties or thirties in good health and CMV-seropositive. Here the CDR3 reads CASSQEPRGTIYF. In nucleotides, the CDR3 is TGCGCCAGCAGCCAAGAACCCCGGGGGACCATATATTTT.